This T cell receptor (beta chain) was identified in a study of cytomegalovirus exposure and HLA in healthy donors. The overall study: Within an early data release were 65 million to 90 million unique TCRs drawn from HLA-typed donors.

Study-level findings and limits: There were reportedly fewer N-insertions in an Asian-associated ancestry cluster than the roughly 700-donor mean, in a later analysis. TCR beta V- and J-gene trimming was later associated with a missense DCLRE1C variant. Sequences of the TCR beta chain were said to predict the HLA-A and HLA-B alleles of most subjects accurately.

On this clone itself: The antigen is not known.

The CDR3 runs to 15 residues. Germline lookup yields CDR1 KGHSH and CDR2 LQKENI. Unmatched junction bases numbered 8, after V lost 5 bases and J lost 3 bases. With 60 Vbeta and 13 Jbeta primers, the PCR was carried out. TCRdb's table, derived via immunoSEQ multiplex PCR, lists solely in-frame clones and lacks some. Among around 150,000 clones listed, over 50% were seen once. The sample was PBMCs. The TCR was taken from a human donor in good health. The rearrangement links TRBV18 to TRBJ2-3, with 7 bases lining up with TRBD2. CDR3 coding DNA: TGTGCCAGCTCATCGCGACTAGCCTCGACAGATACGCAGTATTTT. Its translation is CASSSRLASTDTQYF.